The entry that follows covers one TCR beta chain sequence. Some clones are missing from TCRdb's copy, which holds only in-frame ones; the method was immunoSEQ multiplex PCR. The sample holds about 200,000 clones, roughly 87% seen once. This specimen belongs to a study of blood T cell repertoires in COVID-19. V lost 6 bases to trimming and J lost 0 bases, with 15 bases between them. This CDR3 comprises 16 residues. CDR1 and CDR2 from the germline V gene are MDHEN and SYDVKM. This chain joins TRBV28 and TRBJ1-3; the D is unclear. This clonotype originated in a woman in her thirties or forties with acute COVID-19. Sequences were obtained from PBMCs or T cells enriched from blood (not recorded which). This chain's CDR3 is CASSSIEESSGNTIYF. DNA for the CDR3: TGTGCCAGCAGCTCTATCGAGGAGAGCTCTGGAAACACCATATATTTT.